These 14 T cell receptor beta chains came from one sample sequenced in a study of cytomegalovirus exposure and HLA in healthy donors. Libraries were prepared by immunoSEQ multiplex PCR; TCRdb keeps only in-frame clonotypes and omits some of them. The sample includes over 150,000 clones, about 90% of them seen just once. Specimen: PBMCs. The receptors stem from a young woman in good health and CMV-seropositive.

The chain has TRBV9 and TRBJ1-2; D ambiguous. The CDR3 consists of 13 residues. Germline CDR1 is SGDLS and CDR2 is YYNGEE. V lost 0 bases, J lost 7 bases, and 10 bases lay in between. In DNA form, the CDR3 reads TGTGCCAGCAGCGTAGATGAGGAGATTGGCTACACCTTC. Its translation is CASSVDEEIGYTF.

The chain combines TRBV5-1 with TRBJ2-2, with a tentative D call TRBD1 (6 bases). The germline V gene encodes CDR1 SGHRS and CDR2 YFSETQ. This CDR3 contains 15 residues. V was pared by 5 bases and J by 0 bases, with 11 bases between. In nucleotides, the CDR3 is TGCGCCAGCAGTCTTGGACAGCCGAACACCGGGGAGCTGTTTTTT. Translated: CASSLGQPNTGELFF.

This sequence joins TRBV11-1 and TRBJ2-7, with TRBD2 matching 8 bases. V was clipped by 0 bases and J by 3 bases; unmatched bases: 1. Germline V gives CDR1 SGHAT, CDR2 FQDESV (reference sequence). CDR3 length: 14 amino acids. The CDR3, as DNA: TGTGCCAGCAGCTTAGCCAGCGGGGGCTACGAGCAGTACTTC. Translated, it gives CASSLASGGYEQYF.

V usage is TRBV5-4 and J usage is TRBJ2-1; TRBD1 matches at 7 bases. The germline V gene has CDR1 SGHNT and CDR2 YYREEE (reference sequence). With V trimmed by 0 bases and J by 1 base, 4 bases remained unmatched. There are 16 residues in the CDR3. In nucleotides, the CDR3 is TGTGCCAGCAGCTTGGAGGGGGCCCCTTCCTACAATGAGCAGTTCTTC. Its translation is CASSLEGAPSYNEQFF.

This chain connects TRBV28 to TRBJ2-2; possible D gene TRBD2, 5 bases. This CDR3 comprises 15 residues. Germline loops: CDR1 MDHEN, CDR2 SYDVKM. V was pared by 3 bases and J by 0 bases, with 8 bases between. The CDR3 spells CASSLPGANTGELFF. CDR3 DNA: TGTGCCAGCAGTTTGCCCGGGGCGAACACCGGGGAGCTGTTTTTT.

This chain links TRBV15 with TRBJ2-3; tentatively, D is TRBD1 (5 bases). Germline CDR1 LNHNV, CDR2 YYDKDF (reference sequence). The CDR3 runs 17 residues. V was shortened by 2 bases and J by 4 bases, with 19 bases between the two germline ends. The CDR3 is CATSRRPDSRSSDTQYF. CDR3 nucleotide sequence: TGTGCCACCAGCAGACGACCTGACAGTCGTTCCTCAGATACGCAGTATTTT.

V gene TRBV4-3 combines with J gene TRBJ2-3, with 9 bases fitting TRBD2. The CDR3 loop spans 17 amino acids. Germline V lookup: CDR1 LGHNA, CDR2 YSLEER. J was trimmed by 5 bases and V by 0 bases; bases with no gene match: 9. CDR3 DNA sequence: TGCGCCAGCAGCCAAGATGGACCAGCGGGAGGTCAAGATACGCAGTATTTT. Protein product: CASSQDGPAGGQDTQYF.

The gene calls are TRBV7-9 and TRBJ1-1, with D possibly matching TRBD1 (5 bases). The germline V and J ends were trimmed by 5 bases and 0 bases, with 22 bases remaining between them. CDR1 and CDR2 from the germline V gene are SEHNR and FQNEAQ (reference sequence). The CDR3 runs to 18 residues. The CDR3 is CASSPWGTFEEMNTEAFF. Written as DNA, the CDR3 is TGTGCCAGCAGCCCATGGGGCACCTTTGAAGAGATGAACACTGAAGCTTTCTTT.

The chain has TRBV5-1 and TRBJ2-7, with 7 nucleotides matching TRBD1. The germline gives CDR1 SGHRS, CDR2 YFSETQ. This CDR3 comprises 11 residues. The V segment lost 6 bases and the J segment 6 bases; nucleotides outside the gene matches: 3. For the CDR3, the DNA is TGCGCCAGCACACAGGGGAGCGAGCAGTACTTC. It yields the protein CASTQGSEQYF.

The rearrangement uses TRBV29-1 and TRBJ2-5; D is perhaps TRBD1 (8 bases). CDR1 and CDR2 (germline): SQVTM, ANQGSEA. There are 15 residues in the CDR3. The V end was cut by 7 bases, the J end by 5 bases, with 23 bases between. CDR3 sequence: CSEGGGGQGRETQYF. CDR3 DNA: TGCAGCGAGGGGGGGGGCGGACAGGGACGGGAGACCCAGTACTTC.

The CDR3 region is CASSPSPAGGYGYTF. CDR3 sequence (DNA): TGTGCCAGCAGCCCTAGCCCAGCAGGGGGCTATGGCTACACCTTC. The V and J genes are TRBV7-8 and TRBJ1-2; 7 bases are shared with TRBD1. This CDR3 comprises 15 residues. Germline-derived CDR1 and CDR2 are SGHVS and FQNEAQ. V trimming: 5 bases; J trimming: 4 bases; junction bases outside the gene matches: 10.

This chain links TRBV19 with TRBJ1-2, with 9 bases matching TRBD1. The CDR3 is 14 residues long. J gave up 8 bases and V 6 bases, and 10 bases lay outside the gene matches. Germline V gene sequence: CDR1 LNHDA, CDR2 SQIVND (reference sequence). CDR3 nucleotides: TGTGCCAGTAGCTTACAGGGGGCCCCCGGGGGCTACACCTTC. Translated, it gives CASSLQGAPGGYTF. Filled out from reference TRBV19 and TRBJ1-2, the complete variable domain reads DGGITQSPKYLFRKEGQNVTLSCEQNLNHDAMYWYRQDPGQGLRLIYYSQIVNDFQKGDIAEGYSVSREKKESFPLTVTSAQKNPTAFYLCASSLQGAPGGYTFGSGTRLTVV.

This clone appeared once. The rearrangement joins TRBV6-5 to TRBJ1-2; the D gene is possibly TRBD1 (5 bases). Deletions cut 2 bases from V and 2 bases from J, with 6 bases between. Germline values: CDR1 MNHEY, CDR2 SVGAGI. The length of the CDR3 is 13 residues. This CDR3 is CASSYDSNYGYTF. CDR3 DNA sequence: TGTGCCAGCAGTTACGACAGCAACTATGGCTACACCTTC.

The gene calls are TRBV10-3 and TRBJ1-1; a possible D gene is TRBD1 (5 bases). This CDR3 contains 14 residues. V was trimmed by 6 bases and J by 0 bases, leaving 11 bases between them. Germline loops: CDR1 ENHRY, CDR2 SYGVKD. The CDR3 nucleotides are TGTGCCATCAGGGCAGGGCCAATGAACACTGAAGCTTTCTTT. Translation gives CAIRAGPMNTEAFF.